The table lists the clone carrying this TCR beta chain with a count of one. The sample is drawn from a study of blood T cell repertoires in COVID-19. The repertoire was sequenced with immunoSEQ multiplex PCR; TCRdb's copy has only in-frame clones and lacks some. Found here are approximately 190,000 clones, around four fifths of them singletons; the top ten hold 5.5% to 7.5%. V shed 6 bases and J 4 bases; nucleotides not matched to a gene: 20. The CDR3 has 18 residues. Germline loops: CDR1 LNHDA, CDR2 SQIVND (reference sequence). V and J are TRBV19 and TRBJ1-1, with 7 bases that match TRBD1. Material for sequencing was peripheral blood. This receptor was taken from a woman in her forties with acute or convalescent COVID-19. Here the CDR3 reads CASRKRTGARLKGTEAFF. The CDR3 DNA reads TGTGCCAGTAGAAAAAGAACAGGGGCTCGACTGAAAGGCACTGAAGCTTTCTTT.